What follows are 18 T cell receptor beta chains derived from one specimen sequenced in a study of blood T cells in healthy people across ages. A J-beta primer mix and a sample-barcoded 5' primer were used in a second PCR of roughly 6 to 11 cycles. TCRdb re-called the 5' RACE reads through MiXCR, storing one row per CDR3 protein. This sample has about 1.4 million distinct CDR3 sequences; approximately 60% occur once, and the top ten carry approximately 7%. The specimen sequenced was blood. These receptor sequences come from a young man in good health.

This clonotype was seen just once. The chain's CDR3 is CASSVGSGRVDTQYF. As DNA, the CDR3 is TGTGCCAGCAGCGTAGGGAGCGGGAGGGTAGATACGCAGTATTTT. This rearrangement joins TRBV7-2 to TRBJ2-3; 10 bases match TRBD2. The trim removed 5 bases at V and 5 bases at J, leaving 7 bases unmatched. The CDR3 extends over 15 amino acids. Germline-derived CDR1 and CDR2 are SGHTA and FQGNSA.

The J gene is TRBJ2-5, the V gene TRBV3-1; tentative D call: TRBD2 (7 bases). V lost 4 bases and J lost 11, with 26 bases in between. The germline gives CDR1 LGHDT, CDR2 YNNKEL (reference sequence). The CDR3 extends over 16 amino acids. CDR3: CASSLLEDSEGGEQYF. As DNA, the CDR3 is TGTGCCAGCAGCCTTCTTGAGGACAGCGAAGGGGGGGAGCAGTACTTC.

The rearrangement uses TRBV5-1 and TRBJ2-3; tentative D call: TRBD2 (5 bases). Trimming removed 5 bases at V and 3 bases at J, with 10 bases between. Germline loops: CDR1 SGHRS, CDR2 YFSETQ. CDR3 length: 13 residues. This CDR3 reads CASRMPGTDTQYF. CDR3 bases: TGCGCCAGCAGGATGCCGGGGACAGATACGCAGTATTTT.

This rearrangement joins TRBV5-1 to TRBJ2-1, with D unclear. Germline CDR1 SGHRS, CDR2 YFSETQ. The CDR3 is made up of 13 amino acids. V was cut by 4 bases and J by 9 bases, with 14 bases left in between. The CDR3 DNA sequence: TGCGCCAGCAGCCCCGACCTCCTGGGTGAGCAGTTCTTC. This gives the protein CASSPDLLGEQFF.

The chain couples TRBV20-1 to TRBJ2-7; 10 nucleotides line up with TRBD2. With 3 bases clipped from V and 1 base from J, the junction kept 9 bases outside the gene matches. The germline V gene has CDR1 DFQATT and CDR2 SNEGSKA (reference sequence). CDR3 length: 16 amino acids. The CDR3 sequence: CSASDFTSGTSYEQYF. The CDR3, as DNA: TGCAGTGCTAGCGACTTTACTAGCGGGACTTCCTACGAGCAGTACTTC.

V and J are TRBV6-1 and TRBJ1-5; D is ambiguous. Per germline, CDR1 MNHNS and CDR2 SASEGT. V lost 4 bases and J lost 3, with 10 bases in between. The CDR3 sequence is 14 residues long. The CDR3 DNA follows: TGTGCCAGCAGTGGTTCCAGGAACAATCAGCCCCAGCATTTT. It yields the protein CASSGSRNNQPQHF.

The gene calls are TRBV6-5 and TRBJ1-3; D is uncertain. The CDR3 covers 15 residues. CDR1 and CDR2 from the germline V gene are MNHEY and SVGAGI. Trimming stripped 4 bases from V and 0 bases from J, with 10 bases between. CDR3 sequence reads: CASSSHPDSGNTIYF. CDR3 DNA: TGTGCCAGCAGTTCCCACCCAGACTCTGGAAACACCATATATTTT.

The rearrangement links TRBV29-1 to TRBJ2-3, with 7 bases that match TRBD2. Per the germline V gene, CDR1 is SQVTM and CDR2 is ANQGSEA. The CDR3 runs to 16 residues. Trimming cost V 6 bases and J 2 bases; bases outside gene matches: 14. This CDR3 is CSVKVPGLPLTDTQYF. Here the CDR3 DNA reads TGCAGCGTCAAAGTACCGGGACTACCTCTCACAGATACGCAGTATTTT.

The chain employs TRBV7-9 and TRBJ2-1; D is perhaps TRBD1 or TRBD2 (6 bases each). CDR1 is SEHNR and CDR2 is FQNEAQ in the germline V gene (reference sequence). Trimming pared 7 bases from V and 2 bases from J, leaving 9 bases between. This CDR3 spans 13 amino acids. The CDR3 loop reads CASNGGAYNEQFF. DNA of the CDR3: TGTGCCAGCAACGGGGGCGCCTACAATGAGCAGTTCTTC. The complete variable domain, with remaining parts taken from reference TRBV7-9 and TRBJ2-1, reads DTGVSQNPRHKITKRGQNVTFRCDPISEHNRLYWYRQTLGQGPEFLTYFQNEAQLEKSRLLSDRFSAERPKGSFSTLEIQRTEQGDSAMYLCASNGGAYNEQFFGPGTRLTVL.

V and J are TRBV4-1 and TRBJ2-6; D uncertain. Trimming pared 3 bases from V and 3 bases from J, leaving 15 bases between. Per the germline V gene, CDR1 is MGHRA and CDR2 is YSYEKL. The CDR3 spans 17 residues. CDR3 sequence: CASSHGLVGIGANVLTF. In DNA, the CDR3 is TGCGCCAGCAGCCATGGGCTTGTGGGGATTGGGGCCAACGTCCTGACTTTC.

The chain recombines TRBV29-1 with TRBJ1-1; the D gene is possibly TRBD1 (5 bases). This CDR3 is 12 amino acids long. V lost 4 bases and J 7 bases, leaving 13 bases between the germline ends. The germline gives CDR1 SQVTM, CDR2 ANQGSEA. CDR3 bases: TGCAGCGTTGGGAGTTCAGGGTATGAAGCTTTCTTT. This sequence encodes CSVGSSGYEAFF.

V and J are TRBV6-1 and TRBJ1-1; D may be TRBD1 (5 bases). Trimming removed 4 bases at V and 8 bases at J, with 14 bases between. CDR3 size: 13 residues. Germline lookup yields CDR1 MNHNS and CDR2 SASEGT. The CDR3 protein is CASSATDPGEAFF. CDR3 in DNA: TGTGCCAGCAGTGCGACAGATCCCGGGGAAGCTTTCTTT.

This rearrangement joins TRBV20-1 to TRBJ2-1; 7 bases align to TRBD2. Germline CDR1 DFQATT, CDR2 SNEGSKA (reference sequence). V lost 5 bases and J lost 4; bases outside the gene matches: 17. This CDR3 is 17 amino acids long. The CDR3 region has the DNA TGCAGTGCTCCGTACTCCAATAAGCGGGAAACGTACAATGAGCAGTTCTTC. This gives the protein CSAPYSNKRETYNEQFF.

This sequence joins TRBV4-1 and TRBJ2-5; D not resolved. CDR3 length: 14 amino acids. Trimming shortened V by 1 base and J by 0 bases, and 6 bases separated the two germline ends. Germline-derived CDR1 and CDR2 are MGHRA and YSYEKL. The CDR3 region is CASSQVSNQETQYF. For the CDR3, the DNA is TGCGCCAGCAGCCAAGTCTCTAACCAAGAGACCCAGTACTTC.

This clonotype was seen a few times. This rearrangement joins TRBV20-1 to TRBJ1-4; D may be TRBD1 (5 bases). Germline-derived CDR1 and CDR2 are DFQATT and SNEGSKA (reference sequence). The ends were cut back, 1 base at V and 8 bases at J, with 14 bases in the middle. There are 14 residues in the CDR3. CDR3: CSARAIVRGEKLFF. CDR3 bases: TGCAGTGCTAGAGCTATAGTTCGGGGGGAAAAACTGTTTTTT.

Here the CDR3 reads CSARVAGQVNSGQYF. The CDR3, as DNA: TGCAGTGCTAGAGTGGCGGGACAGGTTAATTCGGGGCAGTACTTC. The chain is built from TRBV20-1 and TRBJ2-1; 8 bases fit TRBD1. The J call is uncertain, as TRBJ2-7 better fits the DNA end. The CDR3 totals 15 residues. Per germline, CDR1 DFQATT and CDR2 SNEGSKA (reference sequence).

The V and J genes are TRBV2 and TRBJ1-2, with D unresolved. Germline CDR1 reads SNHLY; CDR2 reads FYNNEI. V shed 11 bases and J shed 8 bases, with 15 bases lying between them. The CDR3 has 11 residues. The CDR3 DNA reads as TGTGCCCACGAAAACCGTATGGGCTACACCTTC. Amino acid sequence: CAHENRMGYTF. Supplemented by reference TRBV2 and TRBJ1-2, the full variable domain reads EPEVTQTPSHQVTQMGQEVILRCVPISNHLYFYWYRQILGQKVEFLVSFYNNEISEKSEIFDDQFSVERPDGSNFTLKIRSTKLEDSAMYFCAHENRMGYTFGSGTRLTVV.

This chain uses TRBV20-1 with TRBJ2-1, with D unresolved. V was pared by 0 bases and J by 2 bases, with 11 bases between. The germline V gene encodes CDR1 DFQATT and CDR2 SNEGSKA (reference sequence). The CDR3 runs 15 residues. CDR3: CSARDLRRTYNEQFF. The CDR3 DNA is TGCAGTGCTAGAGATCTCCGGCGCACCTACAATGAGCAGTTCTTC.